The 5 T cell receptor beta chains presented below share a single source sample, sequenced in a study of human versus mouse CDR3 diversity and MHC coevolution. Generated by immunoSEQ multiplex PCR, the TCRdb table keeps only in-frame clones and is missing some. The table lists 86,000 or so clones, about 94% of them singletons, with more than 1.1% in the top ten. The material sequenced was naive CD4+ T cells from blood. Subset specified: CD45RO-negative CD62L-positive naive CD4 T cells. The receptors here all came from a person aged 30-69 years in good health.

The chain joins TRBV9 to TRBJ1-1, with D tentatively TRBD1 (6 bases). Germline V gene lookup returns CDR1 SGDLS and CDR2 YYNGEE. Deletions cut 1 base from V and 4 bases from J, with 11 bases between. This CDR3 spans 14 amino acids. DNA of the CDR3: TGTGCCAGCAGCGTAAACCACAGGGCCACTGAAGCTTTCTTT. Translated: CASSVNHRATEAFF.

The V and J genes are TRBV28 and TRBJ2-7; TRBD1 matches at 9 bases. CDR1 is MDHEN and CDR2 is SYDVKM in the germline V gene. The CDR3 sequence is 15 residues long. J lost 0 bases, V lost 3 bases, and 3 bases had no gene match. The CDR3 DNA reads as TGTGCCAGCAGTTTCGGGACAGGGATCTCCTACGAGCAGTACTTC. Encoded protein: CASSFGTGISYEQYF.

Comment on this clone: A junction end diverges from the germline sequence, so it may reflect a read error. This chain uses TRBV7-8 with TRBJ2-7; 10 bases match TRBD2. The CDR3 is 15 amino acids. Germline V gives CDR1 SGHVS, CDR2 FQNEAQ. The CDR3 spells CASSLSSSGRSERYF. DNA of the CDR3: TGTGCCAGCAGCTTGTCATCTAGCGGGAGAAGCGAGCGGTACTTC.

This chain links TRBV14 with TRBJ1-5, with D perhaps TRBD1 (6 bases). Trimming removed 0 bases from V and 7 bases from J, with 10 bases in between. CDR1 SGHDN and CDR2 FVKESK come from the germline V gene. CDR3 length: 14 amino acids. CDR3 protein: CASSQEGGGQPQHF. The CDR3 nucleotides read TGTGCCAGCAGCCAAGAAGGGGGGGGGCAGCCCCAGCATTTT.

The CDR3 loop is CSVGNDRGYNEQFF. Written as DNA, the CDR3 is TGCAGCGTTGGGAACGACAGGGGCTACAATGAGCAGTTCTTC. The chain uses TRBV29-1 and TRBJ2-1; 8 nucleotides line up with TRBD1. This CDR3 has 14 residues. Trimming removed 4 bases from V and 3 bases from J; junction bases left unmatched: 5. Germline-derived CDR1 and CDR2 are SQVTM and ANQGSEA.